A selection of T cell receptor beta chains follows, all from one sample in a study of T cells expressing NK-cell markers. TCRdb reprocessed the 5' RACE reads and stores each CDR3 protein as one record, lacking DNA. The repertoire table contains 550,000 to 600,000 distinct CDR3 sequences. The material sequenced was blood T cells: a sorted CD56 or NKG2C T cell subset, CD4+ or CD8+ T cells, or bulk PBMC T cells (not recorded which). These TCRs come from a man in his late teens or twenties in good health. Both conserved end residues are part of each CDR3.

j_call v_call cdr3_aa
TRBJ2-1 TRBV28 CASRPSRGSRNNEQFF
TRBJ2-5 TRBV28 CASSDHSEGVQETQYF
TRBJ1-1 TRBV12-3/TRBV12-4 CASRRDRVVQAFF
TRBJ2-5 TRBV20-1 CSARTMRGNQETQYF
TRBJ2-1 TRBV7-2 CASSMSIGQPNEQFF
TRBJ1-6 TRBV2 CASSGGGARGNSPLHF
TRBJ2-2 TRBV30 CAWTSGNTGELFF
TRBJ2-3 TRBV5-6 CASSSDLGLTDTQYF
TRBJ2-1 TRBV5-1 CASSLARLAGGIYNEQFF
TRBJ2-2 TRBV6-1 CASSRRRGSNTGELFF